This entry lists 22 T cell receptor beta chains sequenced from one sample in a study of Ad26.COV2.S vaccination and SARS-CoV-2 variants (dated by TCRdb to the early 2020s). Library preparation was by the immunoSEQ multiplex PCR assay. TCRdb's version of the immuneACCESS table is confined to in-frame rearrangements and falls short of the full clone set. An unresolved V gene accounts for under half of the shortfall where checked; the remainder is of unknown origin. This sample has roughly 380,000 clones in its table, and roughly 90% of those were observed once. The ten biggest clones cover around 3.6% of the sample. Sample treatment or condition, as interpreted from the label and publication: 19 received Ad26.COV2.S at low or high dose, single or two shots; five or six received placebo; per-sample allocation not given. Repertoires of vaccine and placebo recipients were sequenced from samples collected on day 63 after the first injection.

The source was peripheral blood, collected in a trial of Ad26.COV2.S vaccine versus placebo. The receptors here all came from a person aged 18-60 years who received the Ad26.COV2.S COVID-19 vaccine or a placebo.

The chain combines TRBV4-3 with TRBJ1-2; D is unresolved. The length of the CDR3 is 14 residues. In germline, CDR1 is LGHNA, CDR2 YSLEER. V was shortened by 1 base and J by 0 bases, with 6 bases between the two germline ends. The CDR3 sequence is CASSQVIANYGYTF. The CDR3 DNA is TGCGCCAGCAGCCAAGTAATCGCTAACTATGGCTACACCTTC.

The chain carries TRBV9 and TRBJ2-7; 9 bases agree with TRBD1. The J segment lost 3 bases and the V segment lost 4 bases, leaving 5 bases of the junction unmatched. Germline V CDR1 and CDR2: SGDLS, YYNGEE. The CDR3 runs to 14 residues. The CDR3 coding sequence is TGTGCCAGCAGCCTCCGGGACAGGGACTACGAGCAGTACTTC. Its translation is CASSLRDRDYEQYF.

The chain links TRBV3-1 (or the pseudogene TRBV3-2) to TRBJ1-1; TRBD1 aligns across 9 bases. CDR1 LGHDT and CDR2 YNNKEL come from the germline V gene (reference sequence). This CDR3 spans 14 amino acids. The V gene end was trimmed by 4 bases and the J gene end by 8 bases; junction bases not matched to a gene: 8. CDR3 sequence reads: CASSRTRQGEEAFF. DNA of the CDR3: TGTGCCAGCAGCCGCACCCGACAGGGGGAAGAAGCTTTCTTT.

The J gene is TRBJ2-7, the V gene TRBV7-9; D is perhaps TRBD2 (6 bases). Germline V gives CDR1 SEHNR, CDR2 FQNEAQ (reference sequence). CDR3 length: 16 residues. V was pared by 6 bases and J by 6 bases, with 24 bases between. The CDR3 region has the DNA TGTGCCAGCAGACTCGAAGGGAGGACTGAGACTTTCGAGCAGTACTTC. Its translation is CASRLEGRTETFEQYF.

The V and J genes are TRBV10-3 and TRBJ1-2; TRBD1 matches at 9 bases. The CDR3 is 16 residues long. The V gene's germline CDR1 is ENHRY and CDR2 SYGVKD. V dropped 7 bases and J dropped 4; count of bases not matched to a gene: 13. This CDR3 is CAITWTGVDGFYGYTF. CDR3 nucleotides: TGTGCCATCACCTGGACAGGGGTAGATGGGTTCTATGGCTACACCTTC.

The CDR3 nucleotides read TGTGCCAGCAGCAACTCCGGGACAGGGGTCGATGAGCAGTTCTTC. Its translation is CASSNSGTGVDEQFF. The genes are TRBV7-8 and TRBJ2-1, with 10 bases aligning to TRBD1. V shed 5 bases and J 8 bases; nucleotides not matched to a gene: 9. The CDR3 totals 15 residues. Germline V gives CDR1 SGHVS, CDR2 FQNEAQ.

The rearrangement links TRBV5-4 to TRBJ2-4; TRBD1 matches at 9 bases. The CDR3 extends over 17 amino acids. V lost 4 bases to trimming and J lost 0 bases; unmatched junction nucleotides: 8. CDR1 and CDR2 from the germline V gene are SGHNT and YYREEE (reference sequence). In DNA, the CDR3 is TGTGCCAGCAGCCAGAAGGGACAGGGTCTAGCCAAAAACATTCAGTACTTC. Protein product: CASSQKGQGLAKNIQYF.

There are a few counts of this clone. The CDR3 sequence: CASSFLVGVTGELFF. The CDR3 DNA is TGTGCCAGCAGCTTCCTGGTAGGCGTCACCGGGGAGCTGTTTTTT. The chain recombines TRBV6-2 or TRBV6-3 with TRBJ2-2; D gene unclear. The CDR3 has 15 amino acids. V lost 6 bases, J lost 4 bases, and 15 bases lay in between. From germline, CDR1 is MNHEY and CDR2 SVGEGT.

This sequence joins TRBV5-4 and TRBJ1-2, with TRBD1 matching over 9 bases. J gave up 8 bases and V 4 bases, and 9 bases lay outside the gene matches. This CDR3 has 14 residues. From germline, CDR1 is SGHNT and CDR2 YYREEE (reference sequence). DNA for the CDR3: TGTGCCAGCAGCCTACGGACAGGGGACAGGGGCTACACCTTC. It encodes CASSLRTGDRGYTF.

V usage is TRBV24-1 and J usage is TRBJ2-3; TRBD2 agrees at 12 bases. The junction had 1 base not matched to a gene; V was cut back by 3 bases and J by 1 base. The CDR3 is made up of 16 amino acids. Per the germline V gene, CDR1 is KGHDR and CDR2 is SFDVKD. The chain's CDR3 is CATSDRTSGGTDTQYF. The CDR3 nucleotides read TGTGCCACCAGTGATCGGACTAGCGGGGGCACAGATACGCAGTATTTT.

The chain links TRBV7-8 to TRBJ2-2; 14 bases fit TRBD2. V gave up 5 bases and J gave up 4 bases; unmatched junction bases: 6. This CDR3 contains 17 residues. Germline V gene lookup returns CDR1 SGHVS and CDR2 FQNEAQ. The CDR3 bases are TGTGCCAGCAGCGGGGGACTAGCGGGGGCCTCCACCGGGGAGCTGTTTTTT. It yields the protein CASSGGLAGASTGELFF.

The chain combines TRBV7-8 with TRBJ2-5; 7 bases line up with TRBD1. The junction had 5 bases not matched to a gene; V was cut back by 4 bases and J by 3 bases. The V gene's germline CDR1 is SGHVS and CDR2 FQNEAQ. CDR3 length equals 14 residues. This chain's CDR3 is CASSSGQVEETQYF. CDR3 coding DNA: TGTGCCAGCAGCTCAGGACAGGTTGAAGAGACCCAGTACTTC.

The chain is built from TRBV7-9 and TRBJ1-2; 7 bases fit TRBD1. V was clipped by 4 bases and J by 4 bases; unmatched bases: 3. This CDR3 is 13 amino acids long. Germline V gene lookup returns CDR1 SEHNR and CDR2 FQNEAQ (reference sequence). CDR3 amino acids: CASSSGTAYGYTF. DNA of the CDR3: TGTGCCAGCAGCTCTGGGACAGCCTATGGCTACACCTTC.

V and J are TRBV28 and TRBJ1-2; TRBD1 matches 7 bases. The trim removed 5 bases at V and 3 bases at J, leaving 6 bases unmatched. CDR3 length: 14 amino acids. The germline V gene encodes CDR1 MDHEN and CDR2 SYDVKM. The CDR3 region is CASSQTGRYYGYTF. Here the CDR3 DNA reads TGTGCCAGCAGTCAGACAGGGAGGTACTATGGCTACACCTTC.

The chain employs TRBV4-3 and TRBJ2-1; no definite D call. The CDR3 extends over 13 amino acids. V lost 4 bases, J lost 6 bases, and 10 bases lay in between. Germline V gives CDR1 LGHNA, CDR2 YSLEER. CDR3 protein: CASSLALGNEQFF. As DNA, the CDR3 is TGCGCCAGCAGCCTAGCCCTGGGCAATGAGCAGTTCTTC.

J is TRBJ2-3 and V is TRBV19; D not resolved. This CDR3 spans 13 amino acids. In germline, CDR1 is LNHDA, CDR2 SQIVND (reference sequence). The V gene lost 3 bases and the J gene lost 3 bases, with 7 bases spanning the gap. CDR3 amino acids: CASSIVATDTQYF. The CDR3 nucleotides are TGTGCCAGTAGTATTGTAGCTACAGATACGCAGTATTTT.

The V call is TRBV7-9, the J call TRBJ2-7, with D hard to call. The CDR3 is 13 residues long. Germline loops: CDR1 SEHNR, CDR2 FQNEAQ (reference sequence). Trimming stripped 5 bases from V and 6 bases from J, with 14 bases between. CDR3 sequence reads: CASSHEPEFEQYF. The CDR3 DNA reads as TGTGCCAGCAGCCACGAACCAGAATTCGAGCAGTACTTC.

V and J are TRBV6-4 and TRBJ2-3; 8 nucleotides align to TRBD2. The germline V gene encodes CDR1 MRHNA and CDR2 SNTAGT. Losses at the gene ends were 0 bases for V and 3 bases for J; bases not matched to a gene: 2. The CDR3 contains 15 residues. The CDR3 DNA reads as TGTGCCAGCAGTGACTCGGGACTAGAGACAGATACGCAGTATTTT. This encodes CASSDSGLETDTQYF.

The chain links TRBV5-6 to TRBJ2-7; D gene ambiguous. The CDR3 length is 14 residues. Germline V gene data show CDR1 as SGHDT and CDR2 as YYEEEE. V shed 0 bases and J shed 3 bases, with 10 bases lying between them. CDR3 loop: CASSLVQMSYEQYF. The CDR3 bases are TGTGCCAGCAGCTTGGTTCAGATGAGCTACGAGCAGTACTTC.

This sequence joins TRBV29-1 and TRBJ1-4; no firm D call. With 0 bases removed from V and 6 bases from J, the gap between germline ends came to 8 bases. The CDR3 has 13 amino acids. The germline V gene has CDR1 SQVTM and CDR2 ANQGSEA. CDR3 DNA sequence: TGCAGCGTTGAAGATCTGGGTGATGAAAAACTGTTTTTT. Amino acids: CSVEDLGDEKLFF.

The chain recombines TRBV7-2 with TRBJ1-2, with D possibly matching TRBD1 (5 bases). V lost 3 bases and J 8 bases, leaving 13 bases between the germline ends. The CDR3 is 13 amino acids. Germline V gene data show CDR1 as SGHTA and CDR2 as FQGNSA. CDR3 sequence: CASSLGGGRGYTF. The DNA of the CDR3 is TGTGCCAGCAGCTTGGGGGGAGGGAGGGGCTACACCTTC.

The CDR3, as DNA: TGTGCCAGCAGCTTTATAGGGGCCGAGCAGTACTTC. Protein product: CASSFIGAEQYF. This chain joins TRBV7-8 and TRBJ2-7, with D possibly matching TRBD1 (5 bases). This CDR3 is built from 12 residues. V gave up 3 bases and J gave up 6 bases, with 9 bases separating them. CDR1 is SGHVS and CDR2 is FQNEAQ in the germline V gene.